These T cell receptor beta chains were read from a single sample in a study of blood T cell repertoires in COVID-19. Profiling relied on immunoSEQ multiplex PCR, and the TCRdb table lists in-frame clones only, not all of them. This sample has 200,000 to 250,000 clones, with around nine tenths found just once. The specimen was PBMCs or T cells enriched from blood (not recorded which). Every receptor here comes from a woman aged 45-65 years who had recovered from COVID-19. Both conserved end residues are trimmed from each CDR3.

V gene	J gene	CDR3 protein
TRBV18	TRBJ1-1	ASSPSTEAF
TRBV6-4	TRBJ2-1	ASSDEVNNEQF
TRBV28	TRBJ1-4	ASSFFGNEKLF
TRBV27	TRBJ1-1	ASSQQGNTEAF
TRBV28	TRBJ2-7	ASSSFRGGSLFHEQY
TRBV19	TRBJ2-3	ASSISGRHTDTQY
TRBV6-5	TRBJ2-7	ASSRGSETYEQY
TRBV6-2/TRBV6-3	TRBJ2-3	ASSTTGTGTDTQY
TRBV15	TRBJ2-7	ATSRVGGSSYEQY
TRBV7-3	TRBJ1-1	ASSRTAGAGTTEAF
TRBV6-5	TRBJ1-1	ASSTRDRGGTEAF
TRBV4-2	TRBJ1-1	ASSQGQGGTEAF
TRBV12-5	TRBJ1-1	ASGWGGFTEAF
TRBV28	TRBJ1-1	ASSSSGVEAF
TRBV27	TRBJ1-2	ASSSYPLWGYT
TRBV9	TRBJ2-3	ASSVGRDRRTDTQY